A single sample gave rise to the 22 T cell receptor beta chains below, sequenced in a study of blood T cell repertoires in COVID-19. Some clones are missing from TCRdb's copy, which holds only in-frame ones; the method was immunoSEQ multiplex PCR. The repertoire has 200,000 to 300,000 clones, 90% of them found once; the top ten carry roughly 3.7%. Sample: peripheral blood. All receptors derive from a woman aged 40 to 50 with acute or convalescent COVID-19.

The chain uses TRBV4-1 and TRBJ1-3, with 8 bases fitting TRBD1. CDR3 size: 17 residues. V shed 0 bases, J shed 0 bases, and the junction held 4 bases outside the gene matches. Looked up from germline, CDR1 is MGHRA and CDR2 is YSYEKL. CDR3 in amino acids: CASSQDQGAISGNTIYF. The CDR3 DNA sequence: TGCGCCAGCAGCCAAGATCAGGGGGCAATCTCTGGAAACACCATATATTTT.

The chain recombines TRBV5-1 with TRBJ1-5, with D possibly TRBD1 on 5 matching bases. V lost 3 bases, J lost 0 bases, and 10 bases lay in between. The CDR3 length is 15 residues. Germline CDR1 is SGHRS and CDR2 is YFSETQ. The CDR3 spells CASSWGSGSNQPQHF. CDR3 DNA: TGCGCCAGCAGCTGGGGCTCAGGTAGCAATCAGCCCCAGCATTTT.

This rearrangement joins TRBV30 to TRBJ2-1; perhaps TRBD2 as D (5 bases). The CDR3 contains 14 residues. Germline assignment: CDR1 GTSNPN and CDR2 SVGIG (reference sequence). With 3 bases removed from V and 3 bases from J, the gap between germline ends came to 12 bases. CDR3 region: CAWRRAPFYNEQFF. The DNA for the CDR3 is TGTGCCTGGAGGAGGGCGCCATTCTACAATGAGCAGTTCTTC. Based on the CDR3 plus reference TRBV30 and TRBJ2-1, the full variable domain is SQTIHQWPATLVQPVGSPLSLECTVEGTSNPNLYWYRQAAGRGLQLLFYSVGIGQISSEVPQNLSASRPQDRQFILSSKKLLLSDSGFYLCAWRRAPFYNEQFFGPGTRLTVL.

V gene TRBV25-1 combines with J gene TRBJ2-5; D is perhaps TRBD1 (5 bases). CDR3 length: 16 residues. V lost 5 bases and J lost 5, with 21 bases in between. The germline gives CDR1 MGHDK, CDR2 SYGVNS. For the CDR3, the DNA is TGTGCCAGCAGTTCCTACGTCAGGGTCGGTGGGGAGACCCAGTACTTC. It specifies CASSSYVRVGGETQYF. Drawing the rest from reference TRBV25-1 and TRBJ2-5, the complete variable domain is EADIYQTPRYLVIGTGKKITLECSQTMGHDKMYWYQQDPGMELHLIHYSYGVNSTEKGDLSSESTVSRIRTEHFPLTLESARPSHTSQYLCASSSYVRVGGETQYFGPGTRLLVL.

V gene TRBV18 combines with J gene TRBJ2-3, with TRBD2 matching over 9 bases. The germline V gene has CDR1 KGHSH and CDR2 LQKENI. The CDR3 is 15 residues long. With 1 base clipped from V and 1 base from J, the junction kept 0 bases outside the gene matches. The CDR3 nucleotides read TGTGCCAGCTCACCACTAGCGGGGGGCACAGATACGCAGTATTTT. It is translated as CASSPLAGGTDTQYF.

This clone was seen only once. The V and J genes are TRBV6-1 and TRBJ2-2; TRBD2 might be the D (6 bases). The CDR3 covers 16 residues. Looked up from germline, CDR1 is MNHNS and CDR2 is SASEGT. The V and J ends lost 2 bases and 0 bases respectively, with 10 bases between them. CDR3 loop: CASSERGTTNTGELFF. CDR3 nucleotide sequence: TGTGCCAGCAGTGAACGGGGGACCACGAACACCGGGGAGCTGTTTTTT.

The gene calls are TRBV10-2 and TRBJ2-1; 12 bases match TRBD2. The CDR3 spans 16 residues. Trimming took 2 bases from V and 8 from J; bases not matched to a gene: 7. CDR1 and CDR2 (germline): WSHSY, SAAADI. This CDR3 is CASSEGLAGGLDEQFF. CDR3 sequence (DNA): TGCGCCAGCAGTGAGGGCCTAGCGGGGGGGCTCGATGAGCAGTTCTTC.

V is TRBV5-1 and J is TRBJ1-1; D not resolved. V was clipped by 2 bases and J by 4 bases, with 21 bases between them. CDR3 size: 17 residues. Germline lookup yields CDR1 SGHRS and CDR2 YFSETQ. CDR3 bases: TGCGCCAGCAGCTTTAGTTTTGGACTGGGCGGTGTCACTGAAGCTTTCTTT. As protein: CASSFSFGLGGVTEAFF. The variable domain in full, completed from reference TRBV5-1 and TRBJ1-1, reads KAGVTQTPRYLIKTRGQQVTLSCSPISGHRSVSWYQQTPGQGLQFLFEYFSETQRNKGNFPGRFSGRQFSNSRSEMNVSTLELGDSALYLCASSFSFGLGGVTEAFFGQGTRLTVV.

This chain uses TRBV18 with TRBJ1-2; perhaps TRBD1 as D (6 bases). Between the trimmed V and J ends, which lost 2 bases and 6 bases, there was a span of 10 bases. The CDR3 spans 13 residues. Per the germline V gene, CDR1 is KGHSH and CDR2 is LQKENI. CDR3 sequence (DNA): TGTGCCAGCTCACCAGCGACAGGTGATGGCTACACCTTC. Its translation is CASSPATGDGYTF.

The chain joins TRBV4-1 to TRBJ2-1, with TRBD1 matching over 7 bases. V lost 4 bases to trimming and J lost 4 bases; unmatched junction nucleotides: 7. Germline V CDR1 and CDR2: MGHRA, YSYEKL. The CDR3 covers 15 residues. CDR3 DNA: TGCGCCAGCAGCCCTTCAGGGGGTTATTACAATGAGCAGTTCTTC. This translates into CASSPSGGYYNEQFF.

V usage is TRBV19 and J usage is TRBJ2-1, with TRBD2 identical over 8 bases. The CDR3 sequence is 18 residues long. V dropped 3 bases and J dropped 6; count of bases not matched to a gene: 16. Germline V gives CDR1 LNHDA, CDR2 SQIVND (reference sequence). The CDR3 region is CASSIQNRRTSRPNEQFF. CDR3 nucleotides: TGTGCCAGTAGTATCCAGAATCGGAGGACTAGCAGACCCAATGAGCAGTTCTTC.

This chain links TRBV5-1 with TRBJ2-3; D may be TRBD2 (6 bases). The CDR3 spans 16 residues. CDR1 is SGHRS and CDR2 is YFSETQ in the germline V gene. V was pared by 1 base and J by 1 base, with 13 bases between. The CDR3: CASSLIPGGGTDTQYF. The DNA for the CDR3 is TGCGCCAGCAGCTTGATCCCCGGAGGGGGCACAGATACGCAGTATTTT. Combining the CDR3 with reference TRBV5-1 and TRBJ2-3 gives the whole variable domain KAGVTQTPRYLIKTRGQQVTLSCSPISGHRSVSWYQQTPGQGLQFLFEYFSETQRNKGNFPGRFSGRQFSNSRSEMNVSTLELGDSALYLCASSLIPGGGTDTQYFGPGTRLTVL.

The chain uses TRBV27 and TRBJ1-2, with 11 nucleotides matching TRBD1. The V gene's germline CDR1 is MNHEY and CDR2 SMNVEV (reference sequence). J was trimmed by 3 bases and V by 5 bases; bases with no gene match: 5. This CDR3 has 15 residues. The CDR3 nucleotides are TGTGCCAGCAGTCCGGGGACAGGGGGGTACTATGGCTACACCTTC. Translation gives CASSPGTGGYYGYTF.

The chain joins TRBV18 to TRBJ1-1, with D perhaps matching TRBD1 (6 bases). Germline values: CDR1 KGHSH, CDR2 LQKENI. CDR3 size: 15 residues. The germline V and J ends were trimmed by 4 bases and 4 bases, with 16 bases remaining between them. CDR3 sequence: CASSLQTGESTEAFF. The CDR3 bases are TGTGCCAGCTCACTCCAGACAGGAGAAAGCACTGAAGCTTTCTTT.

V gene TRBV2 combines with J gene TRBJ1-1; possible D gene TRBD1, 6 bases. Trimming took off 9 bases at V and 2 bases at J, with 16 bases between the two ends. The V gene's germline CDR1 is SNHLY and CDR2 FYNNEI. The CDR3 has 14 residues. The CDR3 protein is CARIRGSYNTEAFF. DNA for the CDR3: TGTGCCAGAATTAGGGGGTCCTATAACACTGAAGCTTTCTTT.

The J gene is TRBJ2-7, the V gene TRBV6-1; 7 nucleotides match TRBD1. The germline V gene has CDR1 MNHNS and CDR2 SASEGT. V lost 2 bases and J lost 6; bases outside the gene matches: 7. The CDR3 is made up of 14 amino acids. The CDR3 sequence is CASSEPTGASEQYV. The CDR3 nucleotides are TGTGCCAGCAGTGAACCAACAGGGGCTAGCGAGCAGTACGTC.

In this sample, this clone turned up a few times. The chain couples TRBV7-8 to TRBJ1-2; D call uncertain. Germline V gene data show CDR1 as SGHVS and CDR2 as FQNEAQ. V was shortened by 5 bases and J by 1 base, with 26 bases between the two germline ends. The CDR3 is made up of 19 amino acids. The CDR3 region is CASSPLRIQLRGFNYGYTF. The CDR3 bases are TGTGCCAGCAGCCCCCTTCGAATTCAGCTGAGAGGGTTTAACTATGGCTACACCTTC.

The chain uses TRBV19 and TRBJ2-2, with D perhaps TRBD2 (6 bases). V shed 7 bases and J shed 1 base, with 16 bases lying between them. The CDR3 sequence is 16 residues long. Germline CDR1 reads LNHDA; CDR2 reads SQIVND (reference sequence). For the CDR3, the DNA is TGTGCCAGTACTTCTTTGGGAGGCCAGAACACCGGGGAGCTGTTTTTT. Protein: CASTSLGGQNTGELFF.

The chain has TRBV2 and TRBJ2-2; D remains ambiguous. This CDR3 comprises 11 residues. Trimming took off 6 bases at V and 8 bases at J, with 7 bases between the two ends. Per the germline V gene, CDR1 is SNHLY and CDR2 is FYNNEI. CDR3 protein: CASRASGELFF. CDR3 nucleotides: TGTGCCAGCAGGGCATCTGGGGAGCTGTTTTTT.

The chain links TRBV4-1 to TRBJ1-2; 9 nucleotides line up with TRBD1. Germline values: CDR1 MGHRA, CDR2 YSYEKL. The trim removed 3 bases at V and 6 bases at J, leaving 14 bases unmatched. The CDR3 is 17 residues long. DNA of the CDR3: TGCGCCAGCAGCCATGGGTTCTCGGGACAGGGTACTAATGGCTACACCTTC. It encodes CASSHGFSGQGTNGYTF.

The rearrangement uses TRBV3-1 (or the pseudogene TRBV3-2) and TRBJ2-3; 7 bases fit TRBD2. The V and J ends lost 1 base and 4 bases, in that order; junction bases with no gene match: 14. Germline CDR1 reads LGHDT; CDR2 reads YNNKEL (reference sequence). This CDR3 comprises 18 residues. The CDR3 sequence: CASSQGDWTSLIADTQYF. CDR3 DNA: TGTGCCAGCAGCCAAGGGGACTGGACTAGTCTTATCGCAGATACGCAGTATTTT.

This clone was seen once. The chain carries TRBV24-1 and TRBJ1-1; D ambiguous. The CDR3 covers 13 residues. V was trimmed by 9 bases and J by 0 bases, leaving 10 bases between them. The V gene's germline CDR1 is KGHDR and CDR2 SFDVKD. CDR3 bases: TGTGCCACCCGAGGAGTAATGAACACTGAAGCTTTCTTT. It yields the protein CATRGVMNTEAFF.